The source of this T cell receptor beta chain is a study of T cells in Graves' hyperthyroidism and ophthalmopathy. The CDR3 regions of TCR beta were amplified from RNA transcripts. TCR CDR3 regions were first amplified by RT-PCR with HTBI primers. TCRdb called the multiplex PCR reads again in MiXCR, with one record for every CDR3 protein. The table shows more than 550,000 distinct CDR3 sequences, with under 20% occurring only once. Patients aged 18 to 65 had newly diagnosed hyperthyroidism that had lasted under 2 months. This clonotype has a handful of counts. CDR3 length equals 14 residues. The V gene lost 2 bases and the J gene lost 8 bases, with 15 bases spanning the gap. The V gene's germline CDR1 is MNHEY and CDR2 SVGAGI.

The chain links TRBV6-5 to TRBJ1-2, with a weak D call TRBD1 (6 bases). The receptor was isolated from a woman aged 50 to 60 with Graves' hyperthyroidism that later progressed to Graves' ophthalmopathy. The material sequenced was blood. In DNA, the CDR3 is TGTGCCAGCAGTTACGGGGCAGGGGTCTGGGGCTACACCTTC. Translated: CASSYGAGVWGYTF.